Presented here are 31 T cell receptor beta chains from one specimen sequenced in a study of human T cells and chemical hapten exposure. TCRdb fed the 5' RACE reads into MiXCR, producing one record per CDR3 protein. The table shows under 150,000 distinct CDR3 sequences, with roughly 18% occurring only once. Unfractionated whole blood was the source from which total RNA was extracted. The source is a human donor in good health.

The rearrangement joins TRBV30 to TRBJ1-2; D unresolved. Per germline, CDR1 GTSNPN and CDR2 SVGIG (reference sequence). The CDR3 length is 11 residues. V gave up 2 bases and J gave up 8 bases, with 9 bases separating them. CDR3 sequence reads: CAWSSGVGYTF. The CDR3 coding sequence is TGTGCCTGGAGTAGCGGGGTAGGCTACACCTTC.

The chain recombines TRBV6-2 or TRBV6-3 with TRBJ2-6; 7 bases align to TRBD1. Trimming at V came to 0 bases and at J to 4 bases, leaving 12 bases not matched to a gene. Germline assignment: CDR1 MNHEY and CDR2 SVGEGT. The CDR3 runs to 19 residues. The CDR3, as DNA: TGTGCCAGCAGTTACTCTAGGGGGCAGATCGTGAGAGGGGCCAACGTCCTGACTTTC. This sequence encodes CASSYSRGQIVRGANVLTF.

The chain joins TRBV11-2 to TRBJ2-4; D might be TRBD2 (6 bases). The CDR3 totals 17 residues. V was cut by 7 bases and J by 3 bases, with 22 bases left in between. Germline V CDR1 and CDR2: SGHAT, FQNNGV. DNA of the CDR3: TGTGCCAGCATGGGCTGGCGGGGTGGGGGAGGCAAAAACATTCAGTACTTC. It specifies CASMGWRGGGGKNIQYF.

The chain's CDR3 is CASSKVEVKPGYF. The CDR3 region has the DNA TGTGCCAGCAGCAAAGTGGAGGTTAAACCTGGGTATTTT. The chain employs TRBV21-1 and TRBJ2-3; TRBD2 is taken as the D call from the table, unchecked against the DNA. TRBV21-1 is termed a pseudogene. CDR3 length: 13 amino acids.

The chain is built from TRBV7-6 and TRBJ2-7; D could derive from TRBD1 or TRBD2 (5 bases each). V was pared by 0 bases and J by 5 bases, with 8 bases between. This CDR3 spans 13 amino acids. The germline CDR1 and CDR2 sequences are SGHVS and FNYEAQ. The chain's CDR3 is CASSLAGTDEQYF. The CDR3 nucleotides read TGTGCCAGCAGCTTAGCAGGGACGGACGAGCAGTACTTC.

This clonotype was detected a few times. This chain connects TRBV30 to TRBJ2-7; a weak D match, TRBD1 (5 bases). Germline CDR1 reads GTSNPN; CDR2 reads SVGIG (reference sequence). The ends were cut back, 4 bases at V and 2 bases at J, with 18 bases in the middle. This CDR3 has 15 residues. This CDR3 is CAWTMGDSFTYEQYF. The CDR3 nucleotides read TGTGCCTGGACCATGGGCGACAGCTTTACCTACGAGCAGTACTTC.

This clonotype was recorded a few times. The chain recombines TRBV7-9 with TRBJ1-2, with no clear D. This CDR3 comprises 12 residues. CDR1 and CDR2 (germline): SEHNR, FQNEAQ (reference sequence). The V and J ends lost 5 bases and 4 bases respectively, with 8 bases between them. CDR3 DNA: TGTGCCAGCAGCCTCACCTCCTATGGCTACACCTTC. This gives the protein CASSLTSYGYTF.

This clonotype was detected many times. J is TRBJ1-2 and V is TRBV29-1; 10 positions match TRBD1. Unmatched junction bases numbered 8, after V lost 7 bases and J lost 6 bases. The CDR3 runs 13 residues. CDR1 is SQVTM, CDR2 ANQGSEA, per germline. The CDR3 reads CSAGQGEYDGYTF. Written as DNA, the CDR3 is TGCAGCGCTGGACAGGGGGAGTATGATGGCTACACCTTC.

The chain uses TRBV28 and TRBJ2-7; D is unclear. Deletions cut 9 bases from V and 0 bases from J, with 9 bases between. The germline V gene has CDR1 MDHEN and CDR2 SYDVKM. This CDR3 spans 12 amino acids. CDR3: CASSTISYEQYF. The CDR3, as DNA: TGTGCCAGTAGCACCATCTCCTACGAGCAGTACTTC. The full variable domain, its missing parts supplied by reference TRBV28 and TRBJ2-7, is DVKVTQSSRYLVKRTGEKVFLECVQDMDHENMFWYRQDPGLGLRLIYFSYDVKMKEKGDIPEGYSVSREKKERFSLILESASTNQTSMYLCASSTISYEQYFGPGTRLTVT.

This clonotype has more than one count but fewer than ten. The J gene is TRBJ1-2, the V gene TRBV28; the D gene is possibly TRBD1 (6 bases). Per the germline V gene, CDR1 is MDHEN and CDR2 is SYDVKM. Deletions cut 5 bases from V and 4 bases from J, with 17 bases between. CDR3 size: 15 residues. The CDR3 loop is CASSVGGGRSYGYTF. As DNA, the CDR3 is TGTGCCAGCAGTGTTGGGGGGGGGCGGAGCTATGGCTACACCTTC.

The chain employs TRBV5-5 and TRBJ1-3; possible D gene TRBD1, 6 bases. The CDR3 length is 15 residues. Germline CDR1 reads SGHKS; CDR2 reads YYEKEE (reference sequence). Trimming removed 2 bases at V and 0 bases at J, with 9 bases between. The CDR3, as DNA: TGTGCCAGCAGCTTACAACAGGGCTCTGGAAACACCATATATTTT. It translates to CASSLQQGSGNTIYF.

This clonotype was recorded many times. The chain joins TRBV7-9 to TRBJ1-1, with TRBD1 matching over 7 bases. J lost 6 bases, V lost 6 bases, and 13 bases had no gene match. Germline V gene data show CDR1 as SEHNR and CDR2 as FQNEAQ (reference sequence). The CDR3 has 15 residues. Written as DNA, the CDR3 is TGTGCCAGCAGTTCAGCAGGGGGAAGCGTCGCTGAAGCTTTCTTT. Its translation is CASSSAGGSVAEAFF.

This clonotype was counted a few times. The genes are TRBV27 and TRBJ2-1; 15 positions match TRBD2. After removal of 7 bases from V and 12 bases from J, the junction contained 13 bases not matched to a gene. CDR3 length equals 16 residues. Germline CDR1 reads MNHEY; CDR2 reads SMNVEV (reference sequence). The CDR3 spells CASTVGLAGGLSPQFF. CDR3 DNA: TGTGCCAGCACCGTAGGACTAGCGGGAGGGCTCTCACCGCAGTTCTTC.

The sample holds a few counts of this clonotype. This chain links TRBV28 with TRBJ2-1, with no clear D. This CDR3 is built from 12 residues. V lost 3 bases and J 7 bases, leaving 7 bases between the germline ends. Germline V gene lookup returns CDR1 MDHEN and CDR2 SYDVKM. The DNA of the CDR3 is TGTGCCAGCAGTTTGCTTCAGAATGAGCAGTTCTTC. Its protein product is CASSLLQNEQFF.

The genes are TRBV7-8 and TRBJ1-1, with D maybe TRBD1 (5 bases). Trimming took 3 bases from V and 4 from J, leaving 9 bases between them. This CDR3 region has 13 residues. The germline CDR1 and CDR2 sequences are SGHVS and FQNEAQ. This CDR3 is CASSFLGTTEAFF. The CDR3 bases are TGTGCCAGCAGCTTTTTGGGGACCACTGAAGCTTTCTTT.

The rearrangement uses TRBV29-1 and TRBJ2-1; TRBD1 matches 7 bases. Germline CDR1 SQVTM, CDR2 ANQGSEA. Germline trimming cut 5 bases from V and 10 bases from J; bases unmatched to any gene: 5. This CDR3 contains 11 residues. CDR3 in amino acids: CSVYRGKEQFF. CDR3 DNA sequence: TGCAGCGTTTACAGGGGAAAGGAGCAGTTCTTC.

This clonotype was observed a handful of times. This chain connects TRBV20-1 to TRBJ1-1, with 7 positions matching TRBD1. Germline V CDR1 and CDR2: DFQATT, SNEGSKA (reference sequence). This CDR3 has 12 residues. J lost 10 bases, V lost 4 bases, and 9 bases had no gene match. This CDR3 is CSAMARGQGAFF. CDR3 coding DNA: TGCAGTGCTATGGCTAGGGGGCAAGGAGCTTTCTTT.

The CDR3 protein is CSASWAAPTEAFF. The CDR3 DNA is TGCAGTGCTAGCTGGGCAGCTCCCACTGAAGCTTTCTTT. The chain couples TRBV20-1 to TRBJ1-1; D unresolved. V was shortened by 3 bases and J by 4 bases, with 12 bases between the two germline ends. Looked up from germline, CDR1 is DFQATT and CDR2 is SNEGSKA (reference sequence). The CDR3 sequence is 13 residues long.

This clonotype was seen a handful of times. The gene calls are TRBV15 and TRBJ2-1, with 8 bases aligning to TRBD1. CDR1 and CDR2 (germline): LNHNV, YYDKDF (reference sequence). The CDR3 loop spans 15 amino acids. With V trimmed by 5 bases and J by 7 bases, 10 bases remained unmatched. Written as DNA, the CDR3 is TGTGCCACCAGCGGACTGACAGGGGACTCTAATGAGCAGTTCTTC. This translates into CATSGLTGDSNEQFF.

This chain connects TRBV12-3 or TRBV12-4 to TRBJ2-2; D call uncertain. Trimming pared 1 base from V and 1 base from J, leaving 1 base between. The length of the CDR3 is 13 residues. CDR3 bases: TGTGCCAGCAGTTTAGGGAACACCGGGGAGCTGTTTTTT. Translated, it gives CASSLGNTGELFF.

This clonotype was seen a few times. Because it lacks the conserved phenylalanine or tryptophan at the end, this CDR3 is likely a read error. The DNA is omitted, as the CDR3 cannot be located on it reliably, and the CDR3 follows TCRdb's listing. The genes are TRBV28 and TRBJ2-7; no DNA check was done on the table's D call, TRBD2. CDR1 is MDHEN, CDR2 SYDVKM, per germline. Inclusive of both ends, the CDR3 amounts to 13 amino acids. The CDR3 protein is CASSLRTSGRASI.

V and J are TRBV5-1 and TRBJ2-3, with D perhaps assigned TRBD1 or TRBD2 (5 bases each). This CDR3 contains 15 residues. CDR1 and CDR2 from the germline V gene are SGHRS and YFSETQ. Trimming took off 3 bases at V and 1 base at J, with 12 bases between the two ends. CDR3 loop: CASSWRGDRTDTQYF. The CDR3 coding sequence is TGCGCCAGCAGCTGGCGAGGGGACCGCACAGATACGCAGTATTTT.

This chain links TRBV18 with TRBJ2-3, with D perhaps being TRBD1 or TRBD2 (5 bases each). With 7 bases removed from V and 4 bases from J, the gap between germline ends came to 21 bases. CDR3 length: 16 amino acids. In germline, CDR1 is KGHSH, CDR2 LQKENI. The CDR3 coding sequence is TGTGCCAGCTTCGACCCCCTCCGGGACGGAGCAGATACGCAGTATTTT. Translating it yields CASFDPLRDGADTQYF.

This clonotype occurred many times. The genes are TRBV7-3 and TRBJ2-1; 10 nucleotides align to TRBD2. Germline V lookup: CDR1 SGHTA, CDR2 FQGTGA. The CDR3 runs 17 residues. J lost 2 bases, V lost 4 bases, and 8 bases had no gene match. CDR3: CASSSSAGGPPYNEQFF. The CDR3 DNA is TGTGCCAGCAGCTCCTCAGCGGGAGGGCCCCCCTACAATGAGCAGTTCTTC.

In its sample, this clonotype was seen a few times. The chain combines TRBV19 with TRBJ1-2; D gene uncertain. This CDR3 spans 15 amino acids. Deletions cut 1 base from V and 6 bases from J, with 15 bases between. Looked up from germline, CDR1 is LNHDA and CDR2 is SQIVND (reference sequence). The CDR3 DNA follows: TGTGCCAGTAGTATAGGAACGGGGAGCGGTGATGGCTACACCTTC. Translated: CASSIGTGSGDGYTF.

The CDR3 region is CSASTGITYGYTF. For the CDR3, the DNA is TGCAGTGCTAGTACGGGGATTACCTATGGCTACACCTTC. J is TRBJ1-2 and V is TRBV20-1, with D unclear. V lost 3 bases, J lost 4 bases, and 12 bases lay in between. Germline V gene sequence: CDR1 DFQATT, CDR2 SNEGSKA (reference sequence). This CDR3 region has 13 residues.

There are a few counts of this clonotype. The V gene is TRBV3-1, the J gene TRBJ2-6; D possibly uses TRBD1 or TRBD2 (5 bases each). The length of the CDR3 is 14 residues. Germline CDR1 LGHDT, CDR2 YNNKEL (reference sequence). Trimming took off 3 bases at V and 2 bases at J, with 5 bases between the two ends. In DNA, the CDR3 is TGTGCCAGCAGCCAGGGGGCTGGGGCCAACGTCCTGACTTTC. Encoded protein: CASSQGAGANVLTF.

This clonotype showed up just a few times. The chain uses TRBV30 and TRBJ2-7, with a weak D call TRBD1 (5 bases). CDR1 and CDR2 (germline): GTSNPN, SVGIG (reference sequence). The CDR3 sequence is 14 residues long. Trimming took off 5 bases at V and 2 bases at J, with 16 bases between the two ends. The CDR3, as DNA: TGTGCCTGGTCCGTAACGGACATCCCCTACGAGCAGTACTTC. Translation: CAWSVTDIPYEQYF.

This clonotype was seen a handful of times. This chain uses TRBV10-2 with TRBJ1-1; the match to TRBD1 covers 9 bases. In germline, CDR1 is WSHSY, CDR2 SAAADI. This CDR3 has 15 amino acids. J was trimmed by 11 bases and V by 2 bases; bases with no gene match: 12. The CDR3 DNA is TGCGCCAGCAGTGAGCCGGGTATAGACAGGGGGTCGGCTTTCTTT. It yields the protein CASSEPGIDRGSAFF.

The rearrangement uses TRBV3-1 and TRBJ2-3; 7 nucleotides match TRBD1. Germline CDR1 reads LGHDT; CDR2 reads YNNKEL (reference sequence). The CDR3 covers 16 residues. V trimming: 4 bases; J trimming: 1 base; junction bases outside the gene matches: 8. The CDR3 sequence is CASSRQRGLGTDTQYF. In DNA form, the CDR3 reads TGTGCCAGCAGCCGTCAGAGGGGGCTTGGCACAGATACGCAGTATTTT.

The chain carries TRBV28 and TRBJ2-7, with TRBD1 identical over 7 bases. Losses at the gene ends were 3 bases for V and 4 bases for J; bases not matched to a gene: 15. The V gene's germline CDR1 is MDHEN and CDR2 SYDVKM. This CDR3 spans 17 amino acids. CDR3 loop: CASSFILPVDREYEQYF. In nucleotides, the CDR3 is TGTGCCAGCAGTTTCATCCTCCCGGTAGACAGGGAGTACGAGCAGTACTTC.